This entry lists 14 T cell receptor beta chains sequenced from one sample in a study of CD8+ T cells in alopecia areata. The sequencing template was cDNA reverse transcribed from extracted RNA. Repertoires were generated with immunoSEQ multiplex PCR, while TCRdb's copy carries only in-frame clones and drops some. The sample holds fewer than 100,000 clones, around 55% seen once. Treatment in this sample: oral pan-JAK inhibitor, 5-10 mg twice daily. The sample was CD8+ T cells sorted from blood, taken at week 4, from a patient treated with tofacitinib. The origin of the receptors is a human donor with alopecia areata.

Comment on this clone: The same CDR3 can be traced to other DNA sequences in this sample. J is TRBJ2-2 and V is TRBV5-1; D is undetermined. The V gene lost 4 bases and the J gene lost 5 bases, with 3 bases spanning the gap. The CDR3 covers 11 residues. The germline V gene encodes CDR1 SGHRS and CDR2 YFSETQ. As DNA, the CDR3 is TGCGCCAGCAGCACTACCGGGGAGCTGTTTTTT. This translates into CASSTTGELFF.

This clone was picked up many times. The V gene is TRBV6-4, the J gene TRBJ2-1; TRBD2 might be the D (5 bases). The CDR3 loop spans 15 amino acids. Trimming took off 0 bases at V and 6 bases at J, with 12 bases between the two ends. CDR1 and CDR2 from the germline V gene are MRHNA and SNTAGT. For the CDR3, the DNA is TGTGCCAGCAGTGACTCCTCGGGGTCGTCCAATGAGCAGTTCTTC. Translation gives CASSDSSGSSNEQFF.

This clone turned up a few times. V gene TRBV27 combines with J gene TRBJ2-3; D possibly uses TRBD1 or TRBD2 (5 bases each). This CDR3 has 17 residues. CDR1 MNHEY and CDR2 SMNVEV come from the germline V gene (reference sequence). V lost 0 bases to trimming and J lost 0 bases, with 13 bases between them. The DNA of the CDR3 is TGTGCCAGCAGTTTATCTAGTGGGACGGTTAGCACAGATACGCAGTATTTT. Translating it yields CASSLSSGTVSTDTQYF.

The chain is built from TRBV30 and TRBJ1-1, with 7 bases aligning to TRBD1. V shed 4 bases and J 3 bases; nucleotides not matched to a gene: 5. Per the germline V gene, CDR1 is GTSNPN and CDR2 is SVGIG (reference sequence). The CDR3 is 13 residues long. The CDR3 DNA follows: TGTGCCTGGATGACAGGGCGGGACACTGAAGCTTTCTTT. Protein product: CAWMTGRDTEAFF.

This sequence joins TRBV29-1 and TRBJ2-1; D call uncertain. Germline CDR1 reads SQVTM; CDR2 reads ANQGSEA. V lost 4 bases and J lost 15, with 16 bases in between. This CDR3 has 11 amino acids. The CDR3 sequence: CSVATPAPAFF. In nucleotides, the CDR3 is TGCAGCGTTGCGACCCCCGCTCCGGCGTTCTTC.

The chain recombines TRBV25-1 with TRBJ2-7; 7 bases align to TRBD1. The CDR3 spans 16 residues. In germline, CDR1 is MGHDK, CDR2 SYGVNS. The J segment lost 0 bases and the V segment lost 3 bases, leaving 8 bases of the junction unmatched. The CDR3 sequence is CASSEPGTAPSYEQYF. The CDR3 DNA reads TGTGCCAGCAGTGAGCCCGGGACAGCACCCTCCTACGAGCAGTACTTC.

There are a few counts of this clone. CDR3 in amino acids: CATRSGGTEAFF. The DNA for the CDR3 is TGTGCCACCAGAAGTGGGGGCACTGAAGCTTTCTTT. The rearrangement uses TRBV15 and TRBJ1-1; D perhaps matches TRBD1 (5 bases). V lost 6 bases and J lost 4, with 9 bases in between. The germline CDR1 and CDR2 sequences are LNHNV and YYDKDF (reference sequence). The CDR3 runs 12 residues.

This clone showed up just a few times. The V call is TRBV6-6, the J call TRBJ2-2; D gene uncertain. This CDR3 has 15 residues. In germline, CDR1 is MNHNY, CDR2 SVGAGI (reference sequence). V shed 2 bases and J shed 0 bases, with 7 bases lying between them. The DNA of the CDR3 is TGTGCCAGCAGTTACCGGGCGCCGAACACCGGGGAGCTGTTTTTT. Residues: CASSYRAPNTGELFF.

The genes are TRBV6-4 and TRBJ2-3; TRBD2 matches at 7 bases. Germline-derived CDR1 and CDR2 are MRHNA and SNTAGT. Losses at the gene ends were 8 bases for V and 1 base for J; bases not matched to a gene: 9. This CDR3 contains 15 residues. The CDR3 loop is CASSPGTTGTDTQYF. The CDR3 bases are TGTGCCAGCTCCCCCGGGACTACCGGCACAGATACGCAGTATTTT.

This chain uses TRBV18 with TRBJ2-5; perhaps TRBD1 as D (6 bases). This CDR3 region has 15 residues. Germline V gene sequence: CDR1 KGHSH, CDR2 LQKENI. V shed 3 bases and J shed 5 bases, with 16 bases lying between them. The CDR3 bases are TGTGCCAGCTCACCGTTAACCAGGGGCGATGAGACCCAGTACTTC. The encoded protein is CASSPLTRGDETQYF.

V is TRBV5-1 and J is TRBJ1-1; D is unclear. The CDR3 has 14 residues. In germline, CDR1 is SGHRS, CDR2 YFSETQ. Deletions cut 4 bases from V and 0 bases from J, with 10 bases between. The CDR3 sequence is CASSRRGLNTEAFF. The CDR3 coding sequence is TGCGCCAGCAGCCGGAGAGGGCTGAACACTGAAGCTTTCTTT.

The chain couples TRBV9 to TRBJ2-1, with no clear D. The CDR3 sequence is 14 residues long. V was cut by 3 bases and J by 0 bases, with 7 bases left in between. Germline CDR1 and CDR2: SGDLS and YYNGEE. As DNA, the CDR3 is TGTGCCAGCAGCGCAGGTGTCTCCTACAATGAGCAGTTCTTC. Translated: CASSAGVSYNEQFF. Full variable domain (rest looked up from reference TRBV9 and TRBJ2-1): DSGVTQTPKHLITATGQRVTLRCSPRSGDLSVYWYQQSLDQGLQFLIQYYNGEERAKGNILERFSAQQFPDLHSELNLSSLELGDSALYFCASSAGVSYNEQFFGPGTRLTVL.

The V and J genes are TRBV25-1 and TRBJ2-1; 7 bases match TRBD1. CDR1 is MGHDK, CDR2 SYGVNS, per germline. The V gene end was trimmed by 6 bases and the J gene end by 3 bases; junction bases not matched to a gene: 8. CDR3 length: 15 residues. CDR3 region: CASSATGDIYNEQFF. CDR3 bases: TGTGCCAGCAGCGCTACAGGGGACATCTACAATGAGCAGTTCTTC.

The chain combines TRBV5-1 with TRBJ2-7; D gene ambiguous. CDR3 length equals 14 residues. Per germline, CDR1 SGHRS and CDR2 YFSETQ. Trimming took 4 bases from V and 0 from J, leaving 11 bases between them. This CDR3 reads CASSPVGSSYEQYF. The CDR3 DNA is TGCGCCAGCAGCCCTGTTGGAAGCTCCTACGAGCAGTACTTC.